These 30 T cell receptor beta chains were all obtained from the same sample, sequenced in a study of OX40 agonist ivuxolimab in advanced cancers. The protocol was immunoSEQ multiplex PCR, while the TCRdb copy is restricted to in-frame clones and leaves out a portion. The sample lists about 62,000 clones, around four fifths occurring once. The input for sequencing was CD4+ or CD8+ T cells sorted from blood, taken in a trial of the OX40 agonist ivuxolimab. The receptors derive from an adult with an advanced solid tumor such as melanoma, head and neck, liver or kidney cancer.

V gene TRBV5-1 combines with J gene TRBJ2-5, with D perhaps matching TRBD2 (5 bases). The germline V gene encodes CDR1 SGHRS and CDR2 YFSETQ. The CDR3 has 14 amino acids. V was pared by 0 bases and J by 7 bases, with 13 bases between. The CDR3 region is CASSLDPDAGTQYF. The DNA of the CDR3 is TGCGCCAGCAGCTTGGACCCGGACGCGGGGACCCAGTACTTC. Looking up the rest from reference TRBV5-1 and TRBJ2-5 gives the full variable domain: KAGVTQTPRYLIKTRGQQVTLSCSPISGHRSVSWYQQTPGQGLQFLFEYFSETQRNKGNFPGRFSGRQFSNSRSEMNVSTLELGDSALYLCASSLDPDAGTQYFGPGTRLLVL.

The chain uses TRBV5-1 and TRBJ1-4; D unclear. The CDR3 length is 15 residues. Germline loops: CDR1 SGHRS, CDR2 YFSETQ. Trimming stripped 3 bases from V and 4 bases from J, with 13 bases between. For the CDR3, the DNA is TGCGCCAGCAGCTCCTCAGGAGAAAATAATGAAAAACTGTTTTTT. Translating it yields CASSSSGENNEKLFF.

J is TRBJ2-1 and V is TRBV5-1; the D call may be TRBD1 or TRBD2 (5 bases each). Trimming shortened V by 4 bases and J by 1 base, and 12 bases separated the two germline ends. This CDR3 spans 15 amino acids. Germline V gene sequence: CDR1 SGHRS, CDR2 YFSETQ. CDR3: CASSPEGWSYNEQFF. The DNA of the CDR3 is TGCGCCAGCAGCCCCGAGGGGTGGTCCTACAATGAGCAGTTCTTC.

The chain employs TRBV7-9 and TRBJ2-5; 9 nucleotides match TRBD2. This CDR3 is 16 amino acids long. After removal of 2 bases from V and 5 bases from J, the junction contained 9 bases not matched to a gene. Looked up from germline, CDR1 is SEHNR and CDR2 is FQNEAQ (reference sequence). CDR3 nucleotide sequence: TGTGCCAGCAGCTTATCGGGTAGCGGGAGTTGGGAGACCCAGTACTTC. Encoded protein: CASSLSGSGSWETQYF.

This clone has only a few counts. The chain carries TRBV4-1 and TRBJ1-1, with 7 nucleotides matching TRBD1. V was clipped by 3 bases and J by 3 bases; unmatched bases: 7. The CDR3 consists of 15 residues. Germline V gene sequence: CDR1 MGHRA, CDR2 YSYEKL. The CDR3 region has the DNA TGCGCCAGCAGCCAGGCGAGGACAGGCGACACTGAAGCTTTCTTT. It yields the protein CASSQARTGDTEAFF.

J is TRBJ1-5 and V is TRBV28; D remains ambiguous. Germline CDR1 is MDHEN and CDR2 is SYDVKM. The CDR3 contains 15 residues. Deletions cut 1 base from V and 4 bases from J, with 11 bases between. CDR3 nucleotide sequence: TGTGCCAGCAGTTTATCGAGTAGTTTGAATCAGCCCCAGCATTTT. It specifies CASSLSSSLNQPQHF.

Only one count was recorded for this clone. The J gene is TRBJ2-3, the V gene TRBV30; 10 positions agree with TRBD1. The CDR3 runs to 18 residues. Germline V CDR1 and CDR2: GTSNPN, SVGIG (reference sequence). The ends lost 0 bases at V and 0 bases at J; junction bases unmatched: 9. CDR3 sequence reads: CAWSVSRDRGSSTDTQYF. CDR3 in DNA: TGTGCCTGGAGTGTTAGTAGGGACAGGGGATCTAGCACAGATACGCAGTATTTT.

The genes are TRBV10-3 and TRBJ1-6; D not resolved. Between the trimmed V and J ends, which lost 3 bases and 8 bases, there was a span of 2 bases. The CDR3 is 11 residues long. Germline CDR1 ENHRY, CDR2 SYGVKD. The CDR3 nucleotides read TGTGCCATCAGTGACGATTCACCCCTCCACTTT. Translation: CAISDDSPLHF.

The chain has TRBV6-5 and TRBJ2-7; no clear D gene. Germline values: CDR1 MNHEY, CDR2 SVGAGI. CDR3 size: 13 residues. With 6 bases removed from V and 1 base from J, the gap between germline ends came to 10 bases. DNA for the CDR3: TGTGCCAGCAGCTACCTAGGGTCCTACGAGCAGTACTTC. It encodes CASSYLGSYEQYF.

In regard to this clone: The junction shows a germline mismatch at one end, possibly a read error. The chain combines TRBV19 with TRBJ2-7, with D possibly TRBD1 on 6 matching bases. The CDR3 is made up of 16 amino acids. CDR1 is LNHDA and CDR2 is SQIVND in the germline V gene (reference sequence). CDR3 protein: CASSLEMGANHYEQYF. The CDR3 region has the DNA TGTGCCAGTAGTTTAGAGATGGGGGCAAATCACTACGAGCAGTACTTC.

The chain combines TRBV5-1 with TRBJ2-5; the D is unclear. Trimming stripped 8 bases from V and 5 bases from J, with 19 bases between. Germline assignment: CDR1 SGHRS and CDR2 YFSETQ. The CDR3 spans 14 residues. The chain's CDR3 is CASQDTSTKETQYF. Here the CDR3 DNA reads TGCGCCAGTCAAGACACGTCAACTAAGGAGACCCAGTACTTC.

This clone was counted a single time. The gene calls are TRBV19 and TRBJ2-3; 11 nucleotides align to TRBD2. Looked up from germline, CDR1 is LNHDA and CDR2 is SQIVND (reference sequence). V lost 5 bases to trimming and J lost 3 bases; unmatched junction nucleotides: 10. The CDR3 runs to 17 residues. CDR3 DNA sequence: TGTGCCAGTAGTTCACGCTTAGCGGGAGGGGGAACAGATACGCAGTATTTT. Translated, it gives CASSSRLAGGGTDTQYF.

This clone was counted a few times. The genes are TRBV27 and TRBJ1-1; D is perhaps TRBD1 (5 bases). CDR1 MNHEY and CDR2 SMNVEV come from the germline V gene (reference sequence). Trimming left V 5 bases short and J 4 bases short, with 17 bases between. This CDR3 is 15 amino acids long. The CDR3 DNA follows: TGTGCCAGCAGTCTAATTATCGGAAGGGGCACTGAAGCTTTCTTT. Amino acid sequence: CASSLIIGRGTEAFF.

This clone was seen only a few times. The rearrangement uses TRBV27 and TRBJ2-1; D is unclear. The germline gives CDR1 MNHEY, CDR2 SMNVEV (reference sequence). V was shortened by 3 bases and J by 10 bases, with 10 bases between the two germline ends. The CDR3 sequence is 12 residues long. The CDR3 sequence: CASSFNVREQFF. The CDR3 coding sequence is TGTGCCAGCAGTTTCAACGTACGCGAGCAGTTCTTC.

The chain links TRBV7-2 to TRBJ2-5; 9 bases match TRBD2. TRBJ2-7 explains the end of the DNA better; the J call may be wrong. This CDR3 is 16 amino acids long. Germline assignment: CDR1 SGHTA and CDR2 FQGNSA. The CDR3: CASSLVASGISYEQYF. CDR3 in DNA: TGTGCCAGCAGCTTAGTCGCTAGCGGGATCTCCTACGAGCAGTACTTC.

This clone came up once. The chain is built from TRBV28 and TRBJ2-7; D may be TRBD1 (6 bases). Looked up from germline, CDR1 is MDHEN and CDR2 is SYDVKM. The CDR3 contains 14 residues. Trimming pared 5 bases from V and 0 bases from J, leaving 11 bases between. CDR3 sequence: CASSPRDNSYEQYF. Here the CDR3 DNA reads TGTGCCAGCAGTCCCCGGGACAACTCCTACGAGCAGTACTTC.

The chain has TRBV7-3 and TRBJ1-1; unclear D gene. The CDR3 is made up of 13 amino acids. Deletions cut 3 bases from V and 4 bases from J, with 9 bases between. Germline V CDR1 and CDR2: SGHTA, FQGTGA. CDR3 loop: CASSLLTGTEAFF. The CDR3 DNA reads as TGTGCCAGCAGCTTGCTCACCGGCACTGAAGCTTTCTTT.

This chain uses TRBV18 with TRBJ1-2, with 9 bases lining up with TRBD1. CDR3 length: 15 amino acids. With 3 bases clipped from V and 5 bases from J, the junction kept 7 bases outside the gene matches. Germline assignment: CDR1 KGHSH and CDR2 LQKENI. CDR3 amino acids: CASSPSSGTGYGYTF. CDR3 coding DNA: TGTGCCAGCTCACCTAGCTCCGGGACAGGGTATGGCTACACCTTC.

The J gene is TRBJ2-4, the V gene TRBV30; 8 positions agree with TRBD1. V was clipped by 8 bases and J by 1 base; unmatched bases: 7. The CDR3 spans 14 residues. From germline, CDR1 is GTSNPN and CDR2 SVGIG (reference sequence). CDR3 region: CAARQGRAKNIQYF. CDR3 in DNA: TGTGCCGCTAGACAGGGGAGGGCCAAAAACATTCAGTACTTC.

In its sample, this clone was seen a few times. V and J are TRBV7-6 and TRBJ2-1; D is uncertain. V gave up 4 bases and J gave up 9 bases, with 13 bases separating them. The germline gives CDR1 SGHVS, CDR2 FNYEAQ. CDR3 length equals 13 residues. CDR3 sequence: CASSYSGMGEQFF. The CDR3 bases are TGTGCCAGCAGCTACTCCGGCATGGGTGAGCAGTTCTTC. Supplemented by reference TRBV7-6 and TRBJ2-1, the full variable domain reads GAGVSQSPRYKVTKRGQDVALRCDPISGHVSLYWYRQALGQGPEFLTYFNYEAQQDKSGLPNDRFSAERPEGSISTLTIQRTEQRDSAMYRCASSYSGMGEQFFGPGTRLTVL.

The chain uses TRBV9 and TRBJ1-3; D ambiguous. The V gene's germline CDR1 is SGDLS and CDR2 YYNGEE. Trimming left V 0 bases short and J 3 bases short, with 4 bases between. The CDR3 runs 13 residues. The CDR3 is CASSVEFGNTIYF. For the CDR3, the DNA is TGTGCCAGCAGCGTAGAGTTTGGAAACACCATATATTTT.

This chain joins TRBV21-1 and TRBJ2-5; TRBD1, as called in the table, went unchecked against the DNA. TRBV21-1 is a recognized pseudogene. CDR3 size: 15 residues. The CDR3 spells CATQPGAPTAETQYF. In nucleotides, the CDR3 is TGTGCCACCCAACCAGGGGCTCCCACCGCAGAGACCCAGTACTTC.

The chain uses TRBV5-4 and TRBJ2-3; no clear D. Trimming took 0 bases from V and 0 from J, leaving 8 bases between them. CDR3 length: 15 amino acids. In germline, CDR1 is SGHNT, CDR2 YYREEE (reference sequence). CDR3 DNA: TGTGCCAGCAGCTTGGTAGGGCTCAGCACAGATACGCAGTATTTT. It translates to CASSLVGLSTDTQYF.

The rearrangement uses TRBV5-4 and TRBJ2-2, with TRBD2 matching over 9 bases. This CDR3 spans 20 amino acids. The J segment lost 0 bases and the V segment lost 1 base, leaving 13 bases of the junction unmatched. From germline, CDR1 is SGHNT and CDR2 YYREEE (reference sequence). In DNA form, the CDR3 reads TGTGCCAGCAGCTTGTTTGCGACTAGCGGTAAAAGAGCGAACACCGGGGAGCTGTTTTTT. This codes for CASSLFATSGKRANTGELFF.

V and J are TRBV28 and TRBJ2-7, with 8 bases aligning to TRBD2. Per germline, CDR1 MDHEN and CDR2 SYDVKM. J lost 0 bases, V lost 7 bases, and 8 bases had no gene match. CDR3 length equals 15 residues. The CDR3 DNA reads as TGTGCCAGCATTGCCCTCAGCGGGAGCTCCTACGAGCAGTACTTC. Translation: CASIALSGSSYEQYF.

This rearrangement joins TRBV9 to TRBJ2-3; no reliable D call. The CDR3 has 16 amino acids. The V gene lost 0 bases and the J gene lost 0 bases, with 11 bases spanning the gap. CDR1 SGDLS and CDR2 YYNGEE come from the germline V gene. The CDR3 spells CASSVGQTASTDTQYF. CDR3 DNA: TGTGCCAGCAGCGTAGGGCAAACCGCTAGCACAGATACGCAGTATTTT.

This chain joins TRBV11-2 and TRBJ2-7, with 8 bases lining up with TRBD1. Germline V gene lookup returns CDR1 SGHAT and CDR2 FQNNGV. CDR3 length: 16 amino acids. With 5 bases clipped from V and 3 bases from J, the junction kept 12 bases outside the gene matches. This CDR3 is CASSLVVAGGFYEQYF. In DNA, the CDR3 is TGTGCCAGCAGCCTGGTTGTAGCAGGGGGCTTCTACGAGCAGTACTTC.

This sequence joins TRBV6-4 and TRBJ2-5, with D tentatively TRBD1 (6 bases). The CDR3 has 16 amino acids. Trimming pared 6 bases from V and 4 bases from J, leaving 21 bases between. Germline CDR1 reads MRHNA; CDR2 reads SNTAGT. In DNA form, the CDR3 reads TGTGCCAGCAGGACCCGGGGATGGGGGCGCCGAGAGACCCAGTACTTC. Its protein product is CASRTRGWGRRETQYF.

This clone has only a few counts. The chain's CDR3 is CASSDSLGDTQYF. The CDR3 DNA sequence: TGTGCCAGCAGTGATTCACTCGGGGATACGCAGTATTTT. The genes are TRBV6-4 and TRBJ2-3, with D unclear. The CDR3 contains 13 residues. Looked up from germline, CDR1 is MRHNA and CDR2 is SNTAGT. V gave up 3 bases and J gave up 6 bases, with 10 bases separating them.

This chain links TRBV28 with TRBJ2-3; 8 nucleotides match TRBD2. V was pared by 5 bases and J by 2 bases, with 6 bases of the junction left unmatched. Germline-derived CDR1 and CDR2 are MDHEN and SYDVKM. The CDR3 consists of 15 residues. The CDR3 bases are TGTGCCAGCAGTCTCACTAGCGGCCTCACAGATACGCAGTATTTT. Its translation is CASSLTSGLTDTQYF.